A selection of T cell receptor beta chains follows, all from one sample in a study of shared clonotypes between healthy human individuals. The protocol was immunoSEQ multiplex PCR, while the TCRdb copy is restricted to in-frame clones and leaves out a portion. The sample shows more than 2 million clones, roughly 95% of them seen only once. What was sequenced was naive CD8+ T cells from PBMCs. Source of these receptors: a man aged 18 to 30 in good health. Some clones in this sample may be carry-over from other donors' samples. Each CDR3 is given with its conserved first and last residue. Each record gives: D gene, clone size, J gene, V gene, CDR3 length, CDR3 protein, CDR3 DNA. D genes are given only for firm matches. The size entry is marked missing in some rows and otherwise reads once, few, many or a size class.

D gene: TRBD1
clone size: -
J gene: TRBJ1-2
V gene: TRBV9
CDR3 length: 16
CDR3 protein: CASSVADRGLGYGYTF
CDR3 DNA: TGTGCCAGCAGCGTAGCAGACAGGGGGCTCGGGTATGGCTACACCTTC

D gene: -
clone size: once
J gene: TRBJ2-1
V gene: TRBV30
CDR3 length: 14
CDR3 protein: CAWSVLGLGDEQFF
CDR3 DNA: TGTGCCTGGAGTGTACTAGGTCTAGGGGATGAGCAGTTCTTC

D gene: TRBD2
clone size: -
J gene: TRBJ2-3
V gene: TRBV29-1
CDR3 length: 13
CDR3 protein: CSATAGTSDTQYF
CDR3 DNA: TGCAGCGCCACCGCGGGGACTAGCGATACGCAGTATTTT

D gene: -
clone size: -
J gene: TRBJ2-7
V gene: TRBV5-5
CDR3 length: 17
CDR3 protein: CASSLGDPPTDFYEQYF
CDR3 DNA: TGTGCCAGCAGCTTGGGGGACCCACCGACGGATTTTTACGAGCAGTACTTC

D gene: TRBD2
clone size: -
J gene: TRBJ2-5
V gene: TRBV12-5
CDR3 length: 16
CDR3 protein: CASGLVLAGGLETQYF
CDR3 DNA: TGTGCTAGTGGTTTGGTACTAGCGGGAGGGCTGGAGACCCAGTACTTC

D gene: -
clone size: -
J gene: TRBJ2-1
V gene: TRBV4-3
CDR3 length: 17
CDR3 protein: CASSQSSGRAVYNEQFF
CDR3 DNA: TGCGCCAGCAGCCAGAGCAGTGGTAGAGCCGTCTACAATGAGCAGTTCTTC

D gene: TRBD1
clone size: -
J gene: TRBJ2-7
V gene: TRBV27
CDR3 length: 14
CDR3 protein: CASRIRDRGHEQYF
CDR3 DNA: TGTGCCAGCAGAATCCGGGACAGGGGTCACGAGCAGTACTTC

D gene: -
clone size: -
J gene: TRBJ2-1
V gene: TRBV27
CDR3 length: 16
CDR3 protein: CASSLTRGSQGNEQFF
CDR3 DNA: TGTGCCAGCAGTTTAACAAGGGGGAGCCAGGGCAATGAGCAGTTCTTC

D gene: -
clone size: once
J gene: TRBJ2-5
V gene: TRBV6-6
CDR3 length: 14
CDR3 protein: CASSSSHAAPTQYF
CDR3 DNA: TGTGCCAGCAGTTCAAGCCATGCCGCGCCCACCCAGTACTTC

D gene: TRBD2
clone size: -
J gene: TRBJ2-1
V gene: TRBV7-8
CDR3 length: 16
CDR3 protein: CASSLGAGGLDNEQFF
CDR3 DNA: TGTGCCAGCAGCTTGGGAGCGGGAGGGTTAGACAATGAGCAGTTCTTC

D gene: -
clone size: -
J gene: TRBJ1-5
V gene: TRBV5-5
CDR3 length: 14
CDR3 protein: CASSWTYPNQPQHF
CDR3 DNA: TGTGCCAGCAGTTGGACATACCCAAATCAGCCCCAGCATTTT

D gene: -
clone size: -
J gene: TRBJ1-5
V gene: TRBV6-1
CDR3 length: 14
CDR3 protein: CASSTRVSNQPQHF
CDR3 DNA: TGTGCCAGCAGTACCAGGGTGAGCAATCAGCCCCAGCATTTT

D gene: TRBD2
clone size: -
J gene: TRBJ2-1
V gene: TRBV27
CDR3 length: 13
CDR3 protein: CASSVAGNNEQFF
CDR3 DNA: TGTGCCAGCAGTGTAGCGGGAAACAATGAGCAGTTCTTC

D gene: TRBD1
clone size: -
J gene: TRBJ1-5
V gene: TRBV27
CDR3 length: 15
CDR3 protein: CASSPGTGRNQPQHF
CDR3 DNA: TGTGCCAGCAGTCCCGGGACAGGCAGGAATCAGCCCCAGCATTTT

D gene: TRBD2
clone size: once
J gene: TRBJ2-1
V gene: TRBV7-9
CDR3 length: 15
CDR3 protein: CASSASGSPYNEQFF
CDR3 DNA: TGTGCCAGCAGCGCTAGCGGGAGTCCCTACAATGAGCAGTTCTTC

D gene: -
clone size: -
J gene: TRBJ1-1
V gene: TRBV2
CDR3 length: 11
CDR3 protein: CASRGETEAFF
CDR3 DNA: TGTGCCAGCAGGGGGGAAACTGAAGCTTTCTTT

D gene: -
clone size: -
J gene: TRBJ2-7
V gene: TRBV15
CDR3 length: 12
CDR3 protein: CATSRDSYEQYF
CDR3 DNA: TGTGCCACCAGCAGAGACAGCTACGAGCAGTACTTC

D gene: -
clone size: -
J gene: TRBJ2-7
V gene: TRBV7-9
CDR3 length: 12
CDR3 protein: CASSSMGYEQYF
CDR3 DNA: TGTGCCAGCAGCTCGATGGGTTACGAGCAGTACTTC

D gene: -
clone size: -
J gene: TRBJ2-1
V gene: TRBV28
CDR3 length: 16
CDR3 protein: CASSTVQEQEFNEQFF
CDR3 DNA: TGTGCCAGCAGCACGGTACAGGAGCAAGAATTCAATGAGCAGTTCTTC

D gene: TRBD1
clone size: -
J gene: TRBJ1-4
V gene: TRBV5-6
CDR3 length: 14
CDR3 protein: CASSPGTGNEKLFF
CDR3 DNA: TGTGCCAGCAGCCCCGGGACAGGGAATGAAAAACTGTTTTTT

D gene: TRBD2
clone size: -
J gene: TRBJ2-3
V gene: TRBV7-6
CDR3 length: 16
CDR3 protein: CASSALAGVRSDTQYF
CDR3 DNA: TGTGCCAGCAGCGCCTTAGCGGGAGTTAGGTCAGATACGCAGTATTTT

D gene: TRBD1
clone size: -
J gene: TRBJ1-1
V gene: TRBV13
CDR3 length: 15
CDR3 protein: CASSLEQGVNTEAFF
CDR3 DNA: TGTGCCAGCAGCTTAGAGCAGGGGGTGAACACTGAAGCTTTCTTT

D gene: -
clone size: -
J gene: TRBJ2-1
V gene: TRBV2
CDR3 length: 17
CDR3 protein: CASSAMISGVVYNEQFF
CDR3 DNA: TGTGCCAGCAGTGCAATGATAAGCGGAGTAGTTTACAATGAGCAGTTCTTC

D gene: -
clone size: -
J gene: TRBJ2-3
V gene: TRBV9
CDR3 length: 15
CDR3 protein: CASSVDGQGADTQYF
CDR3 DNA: TGTGCCAGCAGCGTAGATGGGCAGGGTGCAGATACGCAGTATTTT

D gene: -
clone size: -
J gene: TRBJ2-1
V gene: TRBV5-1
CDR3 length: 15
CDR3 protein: CASSSEGLAYNEQFF
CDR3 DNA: TGCGCCAGCAGCTCGGAGGGATTGGCCTACAATGAGCAGTTCTTC

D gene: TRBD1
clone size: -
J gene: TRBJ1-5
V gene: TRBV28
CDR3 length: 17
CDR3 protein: CASSSRDRLLLNQPQHF
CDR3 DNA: TGTGCCAGCAGTTCCCGGGACAGACTACTCCTCAATCAGCCCCAGCATTTT

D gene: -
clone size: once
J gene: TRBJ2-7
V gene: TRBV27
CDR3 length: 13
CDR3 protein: CASREGGGYEQYF
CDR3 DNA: TGTGCCAGCAGGGAGGGGGGCGGCTACGAGCAGTACTTC

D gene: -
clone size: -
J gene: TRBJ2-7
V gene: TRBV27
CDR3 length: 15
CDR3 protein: CASSPPGREIRPQYF
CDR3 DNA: TGTGCCAGCAGTCCCCCTGGCCGGGAGATTCGGCCGCAGTACTTC

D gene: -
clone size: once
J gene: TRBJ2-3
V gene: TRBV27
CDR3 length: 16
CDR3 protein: CASSTYSRALTDTQYF
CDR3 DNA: TGTGCCAGCAGTACATACTCCAGGGCACTCACAGATACGCAGTATTTT

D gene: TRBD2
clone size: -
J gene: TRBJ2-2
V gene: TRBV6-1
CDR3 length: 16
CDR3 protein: CASSELLTSGSGELFF
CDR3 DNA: TGTGCCAGCAGTGAGCTACTGACTAGCGGGAGTGGGGAGCTGTTTTTT

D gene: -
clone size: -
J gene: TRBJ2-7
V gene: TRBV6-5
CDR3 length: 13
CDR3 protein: CASTAQPKGGQYF
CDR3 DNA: TGTGCCAGCACGGCACAACCGAAGGGGGGGCAGTACTTC

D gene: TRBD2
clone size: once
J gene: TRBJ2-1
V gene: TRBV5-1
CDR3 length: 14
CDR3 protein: CASTSGEPYNEQFF
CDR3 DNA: TGCGCCAGCACTAGCGGGGAACCCTACAATGAGCAGTTCTTC

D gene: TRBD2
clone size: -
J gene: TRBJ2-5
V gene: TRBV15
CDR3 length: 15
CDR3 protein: CATSRVPSGSETQYF
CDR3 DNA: TGTGCCACCAGCAGAGTGCCTAGCGGGAGCGAGACCCAGTACTTC

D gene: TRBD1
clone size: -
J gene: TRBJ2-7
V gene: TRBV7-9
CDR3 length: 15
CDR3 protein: CASSSGQSSSYEQYF
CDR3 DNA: TGTGCCAGCAGCTCGGGACAGAGTAGCTCCTACGAGCAGTACTTC

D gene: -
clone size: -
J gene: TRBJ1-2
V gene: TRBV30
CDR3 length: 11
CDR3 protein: CAWRENYGYTF
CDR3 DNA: TGTGCCTGGCGGGAAAACTATGGCTACACCTTC

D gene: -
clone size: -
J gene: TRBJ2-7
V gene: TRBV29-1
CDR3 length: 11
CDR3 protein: CSIQTGYEQYF
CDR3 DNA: TGCAGCATACAGACAGGCTACGAGCAGTACTTC

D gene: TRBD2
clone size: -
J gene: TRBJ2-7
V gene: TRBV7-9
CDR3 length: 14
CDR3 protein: CASTPGGESYEQYF
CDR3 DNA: TGTGCCAGCACCCCGGGGGGTGAATCCTACGAGCAGTACTTC

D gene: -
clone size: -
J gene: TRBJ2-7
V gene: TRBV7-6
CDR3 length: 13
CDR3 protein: CASSLGRGGEQYF
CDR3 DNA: TGTGCCAGCAGCTTAGGTAGGGGGGGCGAGCAGTACTTC

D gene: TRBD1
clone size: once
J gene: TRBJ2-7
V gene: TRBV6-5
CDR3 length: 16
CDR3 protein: CASSYSTGQASYEQYF
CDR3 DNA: TGTGCCAGCAGTTACTCGACGGGACAGGCCTCCTACGAGCAGTACTTC

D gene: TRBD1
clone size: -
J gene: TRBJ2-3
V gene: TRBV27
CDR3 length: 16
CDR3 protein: CASSLWPGGSTDTQYF
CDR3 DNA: TGTGCCAGCAGTTTATGGCCAGGGGGAAGCACAGATACGCAGTATTTT

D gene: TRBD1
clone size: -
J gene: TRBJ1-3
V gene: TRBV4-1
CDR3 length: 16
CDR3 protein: CASRKTGTGAGNTIYF
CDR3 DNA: TGCGCCAGCAGGAAAACCGGGACAGGGGCTGGAAACACCATATATTTT

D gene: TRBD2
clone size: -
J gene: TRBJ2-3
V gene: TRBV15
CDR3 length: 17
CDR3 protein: CATSREWRTSGMDTQYF
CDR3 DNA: TGTGCCACCAGCAGAGAATGGAGGACTAGCGGGATGGATACGCAGTATTTT

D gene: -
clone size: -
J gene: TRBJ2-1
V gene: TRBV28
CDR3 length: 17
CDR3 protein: CASSSISAGPSYNEQFF
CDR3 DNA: TGTGCCAGCAGTTCCATCTCCGCGGGGCCTTCCTACAATGAGCAGTTCTTC

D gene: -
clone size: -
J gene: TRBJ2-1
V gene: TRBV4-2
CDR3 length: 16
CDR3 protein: CASSQRTASSYNEQFF
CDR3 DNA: TGTGCCAGCAGCCAGAGGACTGCGAGCTCCTACAATGAGCAGTTCTTC

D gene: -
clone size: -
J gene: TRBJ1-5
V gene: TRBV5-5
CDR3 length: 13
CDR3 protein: CASSSRSHQPQHF
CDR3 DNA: TGTGCCAGCAGTAGCCGCAGCCATCAGCCCCAGCATTTT

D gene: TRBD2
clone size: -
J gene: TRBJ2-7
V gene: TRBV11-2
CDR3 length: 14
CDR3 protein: CASSIAGDSYEQYF
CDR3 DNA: TGTGCCAGCAGCATAGCGGGAGACTCCTACGAGCAGTACTTC

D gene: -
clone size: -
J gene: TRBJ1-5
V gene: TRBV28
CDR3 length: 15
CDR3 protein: CASSLYGESNQPQHF
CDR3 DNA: TGTGCCAGCAGTTTATACGGGGAAAGCAATCAGCCCCAGCATTTT

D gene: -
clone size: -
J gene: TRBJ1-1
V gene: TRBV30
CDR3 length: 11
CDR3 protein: CAVGELTEAFF
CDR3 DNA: TGTGCCGTTGGGGAACTCACTGAAGCTTTCTTT

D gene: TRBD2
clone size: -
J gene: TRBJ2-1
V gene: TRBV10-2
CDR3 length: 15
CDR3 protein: CASRSRSGGELEQFF
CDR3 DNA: TGCGCCAGCAGATCTCGAAGCGGGGGTGAGCTTGAGCAGTTCTTC

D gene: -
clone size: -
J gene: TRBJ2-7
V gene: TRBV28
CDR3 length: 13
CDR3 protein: CASSIGPNYEQYF
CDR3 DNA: TGTGCCAGCAGTATAGGACCAAACTACGAGCAGTACTTC

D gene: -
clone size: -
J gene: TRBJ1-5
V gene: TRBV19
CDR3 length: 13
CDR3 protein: CASSIGGGQPQHF
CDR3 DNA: TGTGCCAGTAGTATAGGCGGGGGTCAGCCCCAGCATTTT

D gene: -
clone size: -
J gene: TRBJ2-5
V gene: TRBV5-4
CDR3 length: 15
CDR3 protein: CASSAAWGQPETQYF
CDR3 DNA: TGTGCCAGCAGCGCGGCCTGGGGCCAACCGGAGACCCAGTACTTC